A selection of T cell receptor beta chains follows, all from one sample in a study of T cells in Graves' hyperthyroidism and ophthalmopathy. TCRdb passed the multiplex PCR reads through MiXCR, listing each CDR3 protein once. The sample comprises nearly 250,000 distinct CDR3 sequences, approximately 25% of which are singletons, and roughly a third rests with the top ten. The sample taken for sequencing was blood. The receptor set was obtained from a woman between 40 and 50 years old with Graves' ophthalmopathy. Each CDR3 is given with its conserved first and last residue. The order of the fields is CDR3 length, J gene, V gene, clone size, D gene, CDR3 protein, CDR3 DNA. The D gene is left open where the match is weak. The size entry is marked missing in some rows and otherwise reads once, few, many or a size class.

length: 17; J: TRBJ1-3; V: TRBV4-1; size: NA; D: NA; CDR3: CASSQEGVDRSGNTIYF; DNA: TGCGCCAGCAGCCAAGAGGGAGTGGACAGATCGGGAAACACCATATATTTT
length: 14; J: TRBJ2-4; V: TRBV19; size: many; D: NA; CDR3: CASTLTGGKNIQYF; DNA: TGTGCCAGTACCTTGACAGGCGGGAAAAACATTCAGTACTTC
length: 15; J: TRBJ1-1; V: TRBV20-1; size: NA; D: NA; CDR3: CSARTFTGQNTEAFF; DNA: TGCAGTGCTAGAACCTTTACGGGGCAGAACACTGAAGCTTTCTTT
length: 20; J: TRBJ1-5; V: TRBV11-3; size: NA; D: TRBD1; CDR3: CASSLGSGGWGGLSNQPQHF; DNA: TGTGCCAGCAGCTTAGGTTCAGGGGGCTGGGGTGGTCTGAGCAATCAGCCTCAGCATTTT
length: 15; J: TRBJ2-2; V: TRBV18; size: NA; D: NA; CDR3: CASSPRVRDTGELFF; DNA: TGTGCCAGCTCACCACGAGTCAGGGACACCGGGGAGCTGTTTTTT
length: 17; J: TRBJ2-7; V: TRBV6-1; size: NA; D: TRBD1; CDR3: CASRTSGQGVQFYEQYF; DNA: TGTGCCAGCAGAACATCGGGACAGGGGGTTCAATTCTACGAGCAGTACTTC
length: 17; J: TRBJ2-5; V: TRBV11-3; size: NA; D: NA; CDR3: CASSSRFGTARGETQYF; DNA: TGTGCCAGCAGCTCAAGGTTCGGGACCGCAAGGGGGGAGACCCAGTACTTC
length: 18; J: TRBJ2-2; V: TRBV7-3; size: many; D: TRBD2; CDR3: CASSFPTSSSADTGELFF; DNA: TGTGCCAGCAGCTTCCCGACTAGCTCTTCCGCGGACACCGGGGAGCTGTTTTTT
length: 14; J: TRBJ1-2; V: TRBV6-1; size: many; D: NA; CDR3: CASSEWGADYGYTF; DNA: TGTGCCAGCAGTGAATGGGGTGCGGACTATGGCTACACCTTC
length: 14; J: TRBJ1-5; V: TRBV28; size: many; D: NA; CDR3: CATTDSYSNQPQHF; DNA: TGTGCCACCACGGACAGCTATAGCAATCAGCCCCAGCATTTT
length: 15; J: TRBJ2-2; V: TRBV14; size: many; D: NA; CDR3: CASSQTPGAAGELFF; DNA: TGTGCCAGCAGCCAAACCCCGGGCGCGGCCGGGGAGCTGTTTTTT
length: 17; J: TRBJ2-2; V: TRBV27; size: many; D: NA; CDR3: CASSPPGGGQGTGELFF; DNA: TGTGCCAGCAGTCCTCCCGGCGGAGGGCAGGGCACCGGGGAGCTGTTTTTT
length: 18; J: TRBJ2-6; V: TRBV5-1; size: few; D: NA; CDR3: CASRPFGSGLSGANVLTF; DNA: TGCGCCAGCAGGCCGTTTGGCAGCGGGCTTTCTGGGGCCAACGTCCTGACTTTC
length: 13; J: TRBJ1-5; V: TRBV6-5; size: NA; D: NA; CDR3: CASRYRVAQPQHF; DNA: TGTGCCAGCAGATACAGGGTTGCTCAGCCCCAGCATTTT
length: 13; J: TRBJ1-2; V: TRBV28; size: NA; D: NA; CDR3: CASKPDGYYGYTF; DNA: TGTGCCAGCAAACCTGACGGATACTATGGCTACACCTTC
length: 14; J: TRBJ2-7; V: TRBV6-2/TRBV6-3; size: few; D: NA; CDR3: CASSWGFPGHEQYF; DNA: TGTGCCAGCAGTTGGGGATTCCCCGGACACGAGCAGTACTTC
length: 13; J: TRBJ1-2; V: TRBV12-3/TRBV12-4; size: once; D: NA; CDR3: CASSQGSRYGYIF; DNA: TGTGCCAGCAGCCAAGGCAGCAGATATGGCTACATCTTC
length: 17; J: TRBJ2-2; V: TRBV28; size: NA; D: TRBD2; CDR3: CASSLPLAGAGTGELFF; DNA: TGTGCCAGCAGTTTACCCCTAGCGGGAGCTGGCACCGGGGAGCTGTTTTTT
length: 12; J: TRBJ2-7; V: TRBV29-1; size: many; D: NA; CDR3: CSVEGAAYEQYF; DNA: TGCAGCGTTGAAGGGGCGGCCTACGAGCAGTACTTC
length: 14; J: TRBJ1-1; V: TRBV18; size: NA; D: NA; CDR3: CASSPPGAGREAFF; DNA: TGTGCCAGCTCACCACCAGGGGCCGGACGGGAAGCTTTCTTT
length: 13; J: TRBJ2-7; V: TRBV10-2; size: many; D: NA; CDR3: CASSRQSSYEQYF; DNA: TGCGCCAGCAGTAGGCAGAGCTCCTACGAGCAGTACTTC
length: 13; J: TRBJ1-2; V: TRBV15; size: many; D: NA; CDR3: CATRETGRYGYTF; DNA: TGTGCCACCAGAGAGACAGGCCGCTATGGCTACACCTTC
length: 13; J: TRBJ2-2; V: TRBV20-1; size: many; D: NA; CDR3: CSAQPTVTGELFF; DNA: TGCAGTGCCCAACCCACTGTGACCGGGGAGCTGTTTTTT
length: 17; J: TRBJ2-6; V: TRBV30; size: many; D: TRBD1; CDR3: CAWTTGTGLSGANVLTF; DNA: TGTGCCTGGACTACCGGGACAGGGCTTTCTGGGGCCAACGTCCTGACTTTC
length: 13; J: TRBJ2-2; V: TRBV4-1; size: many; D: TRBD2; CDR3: CATGRADTGELFF; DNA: TGCGCCACAGGGAGGGCGGACACCGGGGAGCTGTTTTTT
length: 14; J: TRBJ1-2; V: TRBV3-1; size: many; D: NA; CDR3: CASSATPDYHGYTF; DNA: TGTGCCAGCAGCGCGACACCAGATTACCATGGCTACACCTTC
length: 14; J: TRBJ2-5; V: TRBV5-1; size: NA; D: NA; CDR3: CASSLKGARETQYF; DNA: TGCGCCAGCAGCTTAAAAGGGGCGCGAGAGACCCAGTACTTC
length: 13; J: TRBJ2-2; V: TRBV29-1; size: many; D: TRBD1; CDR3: CSAGQGGAGELFF; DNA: TGCAGCGCCGGACAGGGGGGAGCCGGGGAGCTGTTTTTT
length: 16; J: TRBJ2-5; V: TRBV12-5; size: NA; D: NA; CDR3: CASGSPSVGVGETQYF; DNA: TGTGCTAGTGGTTCCCCATCTGTTGGGGTGGGGGAGACCCAGTACTTC
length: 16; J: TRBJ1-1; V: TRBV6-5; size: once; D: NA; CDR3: CASSSRIRVKNTEAFF; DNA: TGTGCCAGCAGTTCGAGGATCAGGGTAAAGAACACTGAAGCTTTCTTT
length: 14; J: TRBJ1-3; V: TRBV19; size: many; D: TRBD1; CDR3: CASSTRTGWNTIYF; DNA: TGTGCCAGTAGTACCCGGACAGGGTGGAACACCATATATTTT
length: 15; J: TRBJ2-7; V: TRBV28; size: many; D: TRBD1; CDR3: CASSPRTGAFYEQYF; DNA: TGTGCCAGCAGTCCCCGGACAGGGGCCTTCTACGAGCAGTACTTC
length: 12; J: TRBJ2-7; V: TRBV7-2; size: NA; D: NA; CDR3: CASSNNWYEQYF; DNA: TGTGCCAGCAGCAACAACTGGTACGAGCAGTACTTC
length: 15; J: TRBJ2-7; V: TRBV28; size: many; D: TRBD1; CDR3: CASSFSGTGYYEQYF; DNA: TGTGCCAGCAGTTTCTCCGGGACAGGGTATTACGAGCAGTACTTC
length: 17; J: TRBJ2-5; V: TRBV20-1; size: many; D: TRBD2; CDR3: CSARDMKAGGNIETQYF; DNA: TGCAGTGCTAGAGATATGAAAGCGGGAGGAAATATAGAGACCCAGTACTTC
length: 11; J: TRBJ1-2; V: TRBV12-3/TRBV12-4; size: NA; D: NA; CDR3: CASSSTGGYTF; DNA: TGTGCCAGCAGCTCAACGGGTGGCTACACCTTC
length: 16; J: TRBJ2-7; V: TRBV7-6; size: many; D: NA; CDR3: CASSLSSGQGGYEQYF; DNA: TGTGCCAGCAGCTTAAGCTCCGGCCAGGGGGGATACGAGCAGTACTTC
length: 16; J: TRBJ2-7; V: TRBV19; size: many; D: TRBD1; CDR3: CASSNTDRALHSQQYF; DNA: TGTGCCAGTAGTAACACGGACAGGGCCTTACATTCCCAGCAGTACTTC
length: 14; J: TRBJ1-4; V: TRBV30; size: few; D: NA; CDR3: CAWSVGQPTSELFF; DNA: TGTGCCTGGAGTGTAGGGCAGCCCACGTCGGAACTGTTTTTT
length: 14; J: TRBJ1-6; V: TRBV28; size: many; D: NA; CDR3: CASVLAGLNSPLHF; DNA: TGTGCCAGCGTCCTGGCAGGGCTGAATTCACCCCTCCACTTT
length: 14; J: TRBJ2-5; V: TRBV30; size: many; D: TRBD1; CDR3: CAWSGGTESETQYF; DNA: TGTGCCTGGAGTGGGGGGACAGAAAGTGAGACCCAGTACTTC
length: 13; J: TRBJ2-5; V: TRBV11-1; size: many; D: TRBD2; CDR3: CASSFGLAGTQYF; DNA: TGTGCCAGCAGCTTCGGACTAGCCGGGACCCAGTACTTC